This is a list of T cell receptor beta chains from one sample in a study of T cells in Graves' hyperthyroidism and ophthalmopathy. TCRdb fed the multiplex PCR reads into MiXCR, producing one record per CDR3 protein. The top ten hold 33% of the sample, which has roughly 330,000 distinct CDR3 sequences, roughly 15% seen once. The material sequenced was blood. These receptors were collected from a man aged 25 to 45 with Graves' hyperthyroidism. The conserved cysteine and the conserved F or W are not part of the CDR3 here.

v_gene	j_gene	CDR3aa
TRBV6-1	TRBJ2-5	ASKPLAGEETQY
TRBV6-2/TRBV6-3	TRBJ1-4	ASTRGGEKLF
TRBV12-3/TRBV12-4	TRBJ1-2	ASSFGQVYGYT
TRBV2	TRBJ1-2	ASNGQGVGLGYT
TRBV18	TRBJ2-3	ASSPLAGETDTQY
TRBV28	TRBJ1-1	ASSGLLREAF
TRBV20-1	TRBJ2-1	SASSTGTSGLSSYNEQF
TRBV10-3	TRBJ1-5	VISESGPNQPQH
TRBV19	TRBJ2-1	ASKRGQGYNEQF
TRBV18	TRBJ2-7	ASSPLLAGTGRYEQY
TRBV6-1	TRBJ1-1	ASSMISNTEAF
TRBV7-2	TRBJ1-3	ASSFHYSGNTIY
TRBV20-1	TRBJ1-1	SAALGGPQGTEAF
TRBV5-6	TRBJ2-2	ASSLPGIEVTGELF
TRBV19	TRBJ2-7	ASSTTGTVSYEQY
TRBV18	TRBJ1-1	ASSPPGRIPTEAF
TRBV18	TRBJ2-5	ASSPSGEETQY
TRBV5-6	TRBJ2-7	ASSLGGISSYEQY
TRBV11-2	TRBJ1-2	ASSLRRPGRQGDGYT
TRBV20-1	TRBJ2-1	SATGTSGGPNEQF
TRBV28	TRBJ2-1	ASSAGTGYNEQF